One TCR beta chain is described in this entry. Generated by immunoSEQ multiplex PCR, the TCRdb table keeps only in-frame clones and is missing some. The repertoire holds some 4,000 clones, with over 75% as singletons. This entry comes from a study of hypomethylating agent response in myelodysplastic syndrome. V was pared by 4 bases and J by 1 base, with 14 bases between. This CDR3 is built from 16 residues. CDR1 is SGDLS, CDR2 YYNGEE, per germline. V usage is TRBV9 and J usage is TRBJ2-2; D perhaps matches TRBD2 (5 bases). The sequencing used bone marrow, collected before or after starting hypomethylating agent treatment for myelodysplastic syndrome (not recorded which). This clonotype originated in a human donor with myelodysplastic syndrome. The CDR3, as DNA: TGTGCCAGCAGCCCCAGCCGCGCGGGGAACACCGGGGAGCTGTTTTTT. It specifies CASSPSRAGNTGELFF.